This T cell receptor beta chain emerged from a study of blood T cell repertoires in COVID-19. The CDR3 sequence is 16 residues long. The method was immunoSEQ multiplex PCR; TCRdb's version includes in-frame clones alone and lacks a portion of them. The table records roughly 400,000 clones, roughly 90% of them present only once. The chain carries TRBV21-1 and TRBJ1-1; TRBD1 is the table's D call and was not checked against the DNA. TRBV21-1 is described as a pseudogene. Sequenced sample: PBMCs or T cells enriched from blood (not recorded which). This sequence originates from a woman aged 35 to 49 who had been exposed to COVID-19. The CDR3 DNA is TGTGCCAGCAGCAAAGAGAAAACAGGGACGAACACTGAAGCTTTCTTT. Translated: CASSKEKTGTNTEAFF.